Sequencing of this T cell receptor (beta chain) was carried out in a study of blood T cell repertoires in COVID-19. Study-wide context: Collection of acute and convalescent COVID-19 samples took place in the United States, Italy and Spain. The cDNA or gDNA used as material had been derived from T cells, B-cell-depleted T cells, or PBMCs.

The CDR3 runs to 17 residues. In the original processing: For nucleated cells, counts were estimated from reference gene primer amplification. Using immunoSEQ multiplex PCR, the repertoire was profiled, and TCRdb retains in-frame clones only, with some absent. V and J calls and clone size are as listed in that table; D and trimming were resolved from the DNA. The sample lists roughly 200,000 clones, 75% to 90% occurring once. The genes are TRBV21-1 and TRBJ2-1; the D call in the table, TRBD2, was not verified against the DNA. TRBV21-1 is tagged as a pseudogene. Sequencing was done on a sample of peripheral blood. This receptor was obtained from a man aged 40-49 years with acute or convalescent COVID-19. The CDR3 region has the DNA TGTGCCAGCAGCAATGAATTGGGGTCGCGGGGGTACAATGAGCAGTTCTTC. The encoded protein is CASSNELGSRGYNEQFF.